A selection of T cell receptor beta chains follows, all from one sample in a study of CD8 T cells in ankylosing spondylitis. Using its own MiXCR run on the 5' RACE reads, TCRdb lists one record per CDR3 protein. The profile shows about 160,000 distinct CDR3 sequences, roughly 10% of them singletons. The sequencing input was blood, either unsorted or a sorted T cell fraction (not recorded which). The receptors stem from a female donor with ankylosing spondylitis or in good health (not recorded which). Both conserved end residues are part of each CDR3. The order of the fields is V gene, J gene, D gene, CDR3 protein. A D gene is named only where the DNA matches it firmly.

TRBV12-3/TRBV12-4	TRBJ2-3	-	CASSLRGTDTQYF
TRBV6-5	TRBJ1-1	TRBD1	CASSTLGQGAEAFF
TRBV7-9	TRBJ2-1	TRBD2	CASSPEGGSHNEQFF
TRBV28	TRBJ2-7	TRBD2	CASRQVGGEQYF
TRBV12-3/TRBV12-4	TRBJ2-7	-	CASSLGGPEQYF
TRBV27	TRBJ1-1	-	CASSLDGGLTEAFF
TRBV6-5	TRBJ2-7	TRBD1	CASSYYDRGGTYEQYF
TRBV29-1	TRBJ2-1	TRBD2	CSVEERGGSSYNEQFF
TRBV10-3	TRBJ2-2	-	CAIRGQPTGELFF
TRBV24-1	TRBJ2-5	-	CATSDLDPRSETQYF
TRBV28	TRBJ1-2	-	CASSSDGDQATF
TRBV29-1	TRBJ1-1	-	CSAAGTSTMNTEAFF
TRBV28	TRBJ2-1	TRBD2	CASSLEILAGGGDNEQFF
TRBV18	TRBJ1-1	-	CASSPLGSEAFF
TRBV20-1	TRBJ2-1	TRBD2	CSATGWTSGAVIYNEQFF
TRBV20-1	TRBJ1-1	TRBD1	CSAKGTGIVNTEAFF
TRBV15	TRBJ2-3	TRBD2	CATSSHRGGGTDTQYF
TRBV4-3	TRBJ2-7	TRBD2	CASSQSGRNEQYF
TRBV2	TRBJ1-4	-	CASREATNEKLFF
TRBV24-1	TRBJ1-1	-	CASAGDTEAFF
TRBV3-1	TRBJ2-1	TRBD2	CASSQSLLAGGSEQFF
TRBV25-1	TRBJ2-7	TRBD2	CASTRGGGGEQYF
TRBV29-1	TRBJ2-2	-	CSVEDAGVTGELFF
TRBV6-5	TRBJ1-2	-	CASSYTPRNYGYTF
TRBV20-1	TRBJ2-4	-	CSAREEILLAKNIQYF
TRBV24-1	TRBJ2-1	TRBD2	CATSDSRLAGSSRAYNEQFF
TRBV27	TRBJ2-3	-	CASSLSSSTDTQYF
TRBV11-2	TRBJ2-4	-	CASSLVSKGRSGKNIQYF
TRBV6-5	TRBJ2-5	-	CASSYSAGLTQETQYF
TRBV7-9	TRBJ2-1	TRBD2	CASSYSGSTNEQFF
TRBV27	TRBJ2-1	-	CASSLSAVNEQFF
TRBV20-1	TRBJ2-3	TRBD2	CSAPGLAEEGTDTQYF
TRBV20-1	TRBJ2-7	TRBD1	CSARGPQGVYEQYF
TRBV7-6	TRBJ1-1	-	CASSLLALNTEAFF
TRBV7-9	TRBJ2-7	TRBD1	CASSSDRASSYEQYF
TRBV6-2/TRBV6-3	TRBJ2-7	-	CASSYSISYEQYF
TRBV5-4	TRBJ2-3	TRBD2	CASSILLAGATDTQYF
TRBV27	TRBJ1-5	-	CASRAGVINQPQHF
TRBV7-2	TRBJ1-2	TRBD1	CASSSGTGGGGYTF
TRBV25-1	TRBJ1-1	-	CASSDEAGLHAEAFF
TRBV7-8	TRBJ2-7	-	CASSIAGGRATYEQYF
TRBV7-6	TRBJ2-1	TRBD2	CASSLSGVAGGHEQFF
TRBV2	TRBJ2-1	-	CASLGPSRDYNEQFF
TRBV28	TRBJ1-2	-	CASSPRTFPPASGYTF
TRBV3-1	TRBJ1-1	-	CASSQDADTEAFF
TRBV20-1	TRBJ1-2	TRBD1	CSARGDRKVGYTF
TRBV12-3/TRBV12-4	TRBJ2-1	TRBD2	CASSTPSSGAGDVVQFF
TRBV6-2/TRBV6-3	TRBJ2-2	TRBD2	CASLHPAGEIGELFF
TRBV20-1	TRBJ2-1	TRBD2	CNARGLYKTSGYNEQFF
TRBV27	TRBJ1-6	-	CASAGGNSALHF
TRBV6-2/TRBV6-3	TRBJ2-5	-	CASSYRMQETQYF
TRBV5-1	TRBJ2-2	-	CASSLDGPRLSNTGELFF
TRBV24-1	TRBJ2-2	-	CATSPGTGELFF
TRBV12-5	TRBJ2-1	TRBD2	CAILTGTSGIGYEQFF
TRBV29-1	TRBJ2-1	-	CSVEEAQWSGSYNEQFF
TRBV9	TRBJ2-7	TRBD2	CASSVSGTTYEQYF
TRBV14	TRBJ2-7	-	CASSQGTFSYEQYF
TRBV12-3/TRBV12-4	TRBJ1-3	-	CASSDPQTFSGNTIYF
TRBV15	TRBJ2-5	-	CATSRDLGIQETQYF
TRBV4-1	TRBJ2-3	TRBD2	CASSHAGTSGTADTQYF